The sequence of this T cell receptor beta chain was determined in a study of CD8+ T cells in alopecia areata. Study in general: Treatment of the treated patients consisted of oral tofacitinib, 5 to 10 mg twice daily.

The CDR3 sequence is 13 residues long. V dropped 6 bases and J dropped 7; count of bases not matched to a gene: 6. Germline V gene data show CDR1 as PRHDT and CDR2 as FYEKMQ (reference sequence). Treatment specified: oral pan-JAK inhibitor, 5-10 mg twice daily. The study team obtained lesional scalp punch biopsies and peripheral blood from alopecia areata patients. Investigators isolated RNA and reverse transcribed it into cDNA to act as the sequencing template. Sequencing was performed with immunoSEQ multiplex PCR; in TCRdb, only in-frame clones are kept and a portion is missing. The profile shows roughly 100,000 clones, around 60% of them singletons. In its sample, this clone was seen a few times.

The clonotype originates from a human donor with alopecia areata. Specimen: CD8+ T cells sorted from blood, collected at approximately week 56, from a patient treated with tofacitinib. J is TRBJ1-2 and V is TRBV13; 9 bases are a match to TRBD1. CDR3 nucleotides: TGTGCCAGCAGAGACAGGGGGTCGGCTGGCTACACCTTC. It specifies CASRDRGSAGYTF.